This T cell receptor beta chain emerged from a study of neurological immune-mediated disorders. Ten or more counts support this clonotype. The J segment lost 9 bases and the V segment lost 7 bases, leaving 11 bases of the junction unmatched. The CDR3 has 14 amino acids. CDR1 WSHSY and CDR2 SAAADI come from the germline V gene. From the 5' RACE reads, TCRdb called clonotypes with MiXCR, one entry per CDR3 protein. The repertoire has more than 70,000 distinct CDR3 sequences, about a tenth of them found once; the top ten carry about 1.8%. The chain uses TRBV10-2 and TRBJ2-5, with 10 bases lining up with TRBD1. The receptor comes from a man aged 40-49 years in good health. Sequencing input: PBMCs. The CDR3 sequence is CASTGTGAGGAQYF. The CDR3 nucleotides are TGCGCCAGCACCGGGACAGGGGCCGGGGGGGCCCAGTACTTC.